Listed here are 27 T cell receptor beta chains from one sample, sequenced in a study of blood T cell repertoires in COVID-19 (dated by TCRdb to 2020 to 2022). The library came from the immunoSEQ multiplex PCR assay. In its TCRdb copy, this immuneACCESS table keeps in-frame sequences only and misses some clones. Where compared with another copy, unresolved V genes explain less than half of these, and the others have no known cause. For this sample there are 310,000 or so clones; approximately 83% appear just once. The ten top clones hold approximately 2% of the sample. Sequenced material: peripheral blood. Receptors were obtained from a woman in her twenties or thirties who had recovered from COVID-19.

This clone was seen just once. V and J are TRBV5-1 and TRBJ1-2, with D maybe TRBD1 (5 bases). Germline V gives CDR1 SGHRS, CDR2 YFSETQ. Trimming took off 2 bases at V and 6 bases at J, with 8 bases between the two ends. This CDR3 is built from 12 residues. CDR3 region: CASSFGGDGYTF. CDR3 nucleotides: TGCGCCAGCAGCTTCGGGGGGGATGGCTACACCTTC.

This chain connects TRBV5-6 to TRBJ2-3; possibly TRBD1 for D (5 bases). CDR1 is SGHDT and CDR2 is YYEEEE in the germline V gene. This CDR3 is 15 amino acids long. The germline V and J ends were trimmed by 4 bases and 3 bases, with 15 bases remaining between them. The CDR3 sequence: CASSIRVVGTDTQYF. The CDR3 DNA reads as TGTGCCAGCAGCATCAGGGTTGTTGGGACAGATACGCAGTATTTT.

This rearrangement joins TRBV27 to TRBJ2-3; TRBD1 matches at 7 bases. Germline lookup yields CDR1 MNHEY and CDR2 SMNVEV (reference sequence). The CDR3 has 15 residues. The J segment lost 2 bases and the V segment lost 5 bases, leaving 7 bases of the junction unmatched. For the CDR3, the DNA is TGTGCCAGCAGTGACCCGGGACAGAACACAGATACGCAGTATTTT. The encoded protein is CASSDPGQNTDTQYF.

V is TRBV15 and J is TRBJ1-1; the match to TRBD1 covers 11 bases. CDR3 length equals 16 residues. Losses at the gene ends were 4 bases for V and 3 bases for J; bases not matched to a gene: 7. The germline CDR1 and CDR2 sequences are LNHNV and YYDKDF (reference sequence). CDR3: CATSTLDRGLDTEAFF. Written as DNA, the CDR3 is TGTGCCACCAGCACCCTGGACAGGGGGCTGGACACTGAAGCTTTCTTT. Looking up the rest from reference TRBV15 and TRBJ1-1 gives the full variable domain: DAMVIQNPRYQVTQFGKPVTLSCSQTLNHNVMYWYQQKSSQAPKLLFHYYDKDFNNEADTPDNFQSRRPNTSFCFLDIRSPGLGDTAMYLCATSTLDRGLDTEAFFGQGTRLTVV.

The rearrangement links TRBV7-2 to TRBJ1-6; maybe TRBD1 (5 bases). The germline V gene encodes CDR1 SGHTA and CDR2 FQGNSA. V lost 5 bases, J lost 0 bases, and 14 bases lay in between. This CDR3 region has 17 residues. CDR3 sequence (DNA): TGTGCCAGCAGCCCTGGACACTTCCGCTCCTATAATTCACCCCTCCACTTT. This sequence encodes CASSPGHFRSYNSPLHF.

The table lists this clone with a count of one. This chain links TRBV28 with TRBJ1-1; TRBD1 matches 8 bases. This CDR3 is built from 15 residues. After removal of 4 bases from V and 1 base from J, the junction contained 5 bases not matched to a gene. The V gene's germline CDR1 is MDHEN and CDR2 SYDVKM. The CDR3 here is CASSSPGTGNTEAFF. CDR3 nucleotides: TGTGCCAGCAGTTCCCCCGGGACAGGGAACACTGAAGCTTTCTTT. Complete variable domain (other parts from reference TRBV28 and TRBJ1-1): DVKVTQSSRYLVKRTGEKVFLECVQDMDHENMFWYRQDPGLGLRLIYFSYDVKMKEKGDIPEGYSVSREKKERFSLILESASTNQTSMYLCASSSPGTGNTEAFFGQGTRLTVV.

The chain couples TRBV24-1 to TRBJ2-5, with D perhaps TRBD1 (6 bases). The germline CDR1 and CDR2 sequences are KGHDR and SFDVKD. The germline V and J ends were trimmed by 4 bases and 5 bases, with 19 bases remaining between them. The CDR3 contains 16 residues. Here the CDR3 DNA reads TGTGCCACCAGTGACCCGGGACAAGGGTGGGGGGAGACCCAGTACTTC. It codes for CATSDPGQGWGETQYF.

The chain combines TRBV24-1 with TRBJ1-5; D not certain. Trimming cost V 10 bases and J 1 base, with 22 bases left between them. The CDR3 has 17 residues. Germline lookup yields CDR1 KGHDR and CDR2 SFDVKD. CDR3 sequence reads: CATPPRQYDWSNQPQHF. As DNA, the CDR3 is TGTGCCACTCCACCTAGGCAGTACGATTGGAGCAATCAGCCCCAGCATTTT.

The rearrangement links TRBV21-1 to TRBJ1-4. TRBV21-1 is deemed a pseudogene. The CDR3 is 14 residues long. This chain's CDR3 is CASSKEEQHEKLFF. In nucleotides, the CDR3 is TGTGCCAGCAGCAAGGAGGAACAGCATGAAAAACTGTTTTTT.

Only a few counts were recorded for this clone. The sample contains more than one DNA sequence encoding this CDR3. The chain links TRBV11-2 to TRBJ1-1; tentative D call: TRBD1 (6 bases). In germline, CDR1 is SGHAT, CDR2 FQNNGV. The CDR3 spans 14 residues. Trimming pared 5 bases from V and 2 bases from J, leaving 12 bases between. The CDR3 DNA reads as TGTGCCAGCAGCAGTTGGACAGAAAACACTGAAGCTTTCTTT. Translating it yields CASSSWTENTEAFF.

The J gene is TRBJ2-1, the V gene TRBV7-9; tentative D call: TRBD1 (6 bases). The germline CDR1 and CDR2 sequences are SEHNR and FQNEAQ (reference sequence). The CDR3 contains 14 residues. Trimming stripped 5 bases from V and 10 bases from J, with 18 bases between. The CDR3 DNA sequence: TGTGCCAGCAGCGCCCGGGACACCTCCAGGGAGCAGTTCTTC. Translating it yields CASSARDTSREQFF. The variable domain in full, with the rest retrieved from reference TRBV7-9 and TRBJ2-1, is DTGVSQNPRHKITKRGQNVTFRCDPISEHNRLYWYRQTLGQGPEFLTYFQNEAQLEKSRLLSDRFSAERPKGSFSTLEIQRTEQGDSAMYLCASSARDTSREQFFGPGTRLTVL.

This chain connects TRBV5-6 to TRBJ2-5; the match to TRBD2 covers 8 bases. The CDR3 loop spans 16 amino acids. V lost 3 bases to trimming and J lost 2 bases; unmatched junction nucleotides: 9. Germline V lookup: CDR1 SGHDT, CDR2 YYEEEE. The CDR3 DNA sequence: TGTGCCAGCAGCTACTCCTTTGCGGGGGGTCAAGAGACCCAGTACTTC. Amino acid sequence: CASSYSFAGGQETQYF.

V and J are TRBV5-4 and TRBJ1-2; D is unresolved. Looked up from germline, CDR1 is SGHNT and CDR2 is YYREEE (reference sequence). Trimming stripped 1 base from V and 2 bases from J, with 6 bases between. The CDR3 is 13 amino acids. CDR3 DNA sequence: TGTGCCAGCAGCTTGCCTCTCAACTATGGCTACACCTTC. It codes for CASSLPLNYGYTF.

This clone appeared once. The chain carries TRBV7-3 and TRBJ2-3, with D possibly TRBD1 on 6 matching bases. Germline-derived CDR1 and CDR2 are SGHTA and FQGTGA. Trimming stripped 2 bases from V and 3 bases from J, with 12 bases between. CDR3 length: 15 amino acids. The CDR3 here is CASSLGQQPTDTQYF. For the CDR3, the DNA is TGTGCCAGCAGCTTAGGACAGCAACCGACAGATACGCAGTATTTT.

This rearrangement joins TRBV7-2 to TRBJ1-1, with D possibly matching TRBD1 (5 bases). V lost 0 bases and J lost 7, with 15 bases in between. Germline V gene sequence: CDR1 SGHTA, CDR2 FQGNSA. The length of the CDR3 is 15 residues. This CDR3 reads CASSLAGLAGGEAFF. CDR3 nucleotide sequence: TGTGCCAGCAGCTTAGCGGGGTTGGCCGGGGGTGAAGCTTTCTTT.

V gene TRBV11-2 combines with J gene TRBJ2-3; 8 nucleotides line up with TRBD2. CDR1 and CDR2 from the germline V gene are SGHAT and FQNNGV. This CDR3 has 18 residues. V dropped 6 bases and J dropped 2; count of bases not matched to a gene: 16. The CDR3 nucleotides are TGTGCCAGCAGTTGGGGTGGGTTAAATAGCGGGACCACAGATACGCAGTATTTT. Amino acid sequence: CASSWGGLNSGTTDTQYF.

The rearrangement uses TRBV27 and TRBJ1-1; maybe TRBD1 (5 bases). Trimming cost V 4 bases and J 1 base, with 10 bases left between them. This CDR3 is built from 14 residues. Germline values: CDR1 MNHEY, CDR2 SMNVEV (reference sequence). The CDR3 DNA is TGTGCCAGCAGTTGGGGGGGACCGAACACTGAAGCTTTCTTT. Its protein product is CASSWGGPNTEAFF.

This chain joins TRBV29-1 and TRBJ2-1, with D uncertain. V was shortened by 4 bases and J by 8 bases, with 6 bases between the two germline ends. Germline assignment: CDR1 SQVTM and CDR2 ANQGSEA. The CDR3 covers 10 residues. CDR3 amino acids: CSVVAHEQFF. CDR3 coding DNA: TGCAGCGTTGTAGCCCATGAGCAGTTCTTC.

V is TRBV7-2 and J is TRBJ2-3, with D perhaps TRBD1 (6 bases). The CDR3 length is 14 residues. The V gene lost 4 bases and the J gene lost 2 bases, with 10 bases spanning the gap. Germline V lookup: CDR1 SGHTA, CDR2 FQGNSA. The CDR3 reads CASSSDRNTDTQYF. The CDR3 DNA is TGTGCCAGCAGCTCCGACAGGAACACAGATACGCAGTATTTT.

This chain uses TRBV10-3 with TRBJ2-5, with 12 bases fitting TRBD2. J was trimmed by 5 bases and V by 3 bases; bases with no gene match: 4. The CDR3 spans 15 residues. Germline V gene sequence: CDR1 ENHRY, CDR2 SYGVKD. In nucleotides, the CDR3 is TGTGCCATCAGTGACCGTCTAGCGGGGGGGGAGACCCAGTACTTC. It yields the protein CAISDRLAGGETQYF.

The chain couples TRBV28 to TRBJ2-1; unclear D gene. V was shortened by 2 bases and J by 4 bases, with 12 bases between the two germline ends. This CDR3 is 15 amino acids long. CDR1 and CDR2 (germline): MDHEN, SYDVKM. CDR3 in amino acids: CASSLNSFPYNEQFF. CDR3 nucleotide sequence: TGTGCCAGCAGTTTAAATAGCTTCCCTTACAATGAGCAGTTCTTC.

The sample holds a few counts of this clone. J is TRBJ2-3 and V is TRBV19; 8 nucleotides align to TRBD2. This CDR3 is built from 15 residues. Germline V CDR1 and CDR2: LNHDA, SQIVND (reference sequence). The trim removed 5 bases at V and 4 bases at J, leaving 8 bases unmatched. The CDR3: CASSGSGSIADTQYF. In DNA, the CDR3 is TGTGCCAGTAGTGGGAGCGGGAGTATCGCAGATACGCAGTATTTT.

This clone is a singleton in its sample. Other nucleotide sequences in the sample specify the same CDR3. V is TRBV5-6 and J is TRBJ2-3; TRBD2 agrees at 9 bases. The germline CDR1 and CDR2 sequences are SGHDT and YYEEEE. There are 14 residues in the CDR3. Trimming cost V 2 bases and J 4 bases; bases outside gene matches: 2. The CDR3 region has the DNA TGTGCCAGCAGCTTTGGACTAGCGTCAGATACGCAGTATTTT. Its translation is CASSFGLASDTQYF.

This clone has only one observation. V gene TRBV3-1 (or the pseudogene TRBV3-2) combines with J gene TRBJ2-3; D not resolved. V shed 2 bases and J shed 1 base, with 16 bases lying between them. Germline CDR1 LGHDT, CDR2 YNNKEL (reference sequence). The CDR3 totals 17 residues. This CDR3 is CASSQPQTSLGTDTQYF. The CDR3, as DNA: TGTGCCAGCAGCCAACCCCAAACGAGTCTGGGCACAGATACGCAGTATTTT.

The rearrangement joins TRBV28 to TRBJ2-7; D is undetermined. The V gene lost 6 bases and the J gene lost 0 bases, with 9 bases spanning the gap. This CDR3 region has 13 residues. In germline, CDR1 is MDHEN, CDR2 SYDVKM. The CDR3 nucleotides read TGTGCCAGCAGCGGATGGAGCTCCTACGAGCAGTACTTC. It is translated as CASSGWSSYEQYF.

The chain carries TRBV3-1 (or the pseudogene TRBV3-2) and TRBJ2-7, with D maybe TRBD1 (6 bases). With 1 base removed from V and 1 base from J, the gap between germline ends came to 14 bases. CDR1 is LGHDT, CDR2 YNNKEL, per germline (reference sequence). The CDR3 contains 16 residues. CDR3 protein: CASSQVSTGISYEQYF. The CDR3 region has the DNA TGTGCCAGCAGCCAAGTTTCTACAGGGATATCCTACGAGCAGTACTTC.

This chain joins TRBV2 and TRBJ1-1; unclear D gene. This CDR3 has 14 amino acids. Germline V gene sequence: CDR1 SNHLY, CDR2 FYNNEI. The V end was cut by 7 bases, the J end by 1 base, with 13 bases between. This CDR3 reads CASKGAGWNTEAFF. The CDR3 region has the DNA TGTGCCAGCAAGGGAGCCGGATGGAACACTGAAGCTTTCTTT.